The 8 T cell receptor beta chains presented below share a single source sample, sequenced in a study of cytomegalovirus exposure and HLA in healthy donors. Primers included in the PCR were 60 Vbeta and 13 Jbeta primers. Here immunoSEQ multiplex PCR was the method, and the copy in TCRdb shows in-frame clones only, minus some. This table has some 110,000 clones, approximately 83% appearing once. The sample taken for sequencing was PBMCs. Source of these receptors: a young man in good health and CMV-seronegative.

This clone came up once. This chain links TRBV19 with TRBJ2-2, with D perhaps matching TRBD2 (7 bases). CDR3 length: 16 amino acids. Looked up from germline, CDR1 is LNHDA and CDR2 is SQIVND (reference sequence). The germline V and J ends were trimmed by 4 bases and 3 bases, with 15 bases remaining between them. CDR3 sequence reads: CASSRRGGLYTGELFF. DNA of the CDR3: TGTGCCAGTAGTAGAAGGGGGGGGCTTTACACCGGGGAGCTGTTTTTT.

The chain carries TRBV29-1 and TRBJ2-5; TRBD1 might be the D (5 bases). This CDR3 spans 12 amino acids. Germline V gives CDR1 SQVTM, CDR2 ANQGSEA. V lost 4 bases, J lost 4 bases, and 10 bases lay in between. The chain's CDR3 is CSVGPGRETQYF. In nucleotides, the CDR3 is TGCAGCGTTGGCCCAGGGCGAGAGACCCAGTACTTC.

The chain links TRBV19 to TRBJ1-1, with TRBD1 as a possible D gene (6 bases). Germline assignment: CDR1 LNHDA and CDR2 SQIVND (reference sequence). The CDR3 spans 14 residues. Trimming shortened V by 4 bases and J by 0 bases, and 9 bases separated the two germline ends. The CDR3 here is CASSTDSLNTEAFF. The CDR3 region has the DNA TGTGCCAGTAGTACGGACAGCTTGAACACTGAAGCTTTCTTT.

This chain uses TRBV11-3 with TRBJ2-7, with TRBD1 matching over 7 bases. V was clipped by 7 bases and J by 1 base; unmatched bases: 1. Germline CDR1 reads SGHNT; CDR2 reads YENEEA. CDR3 length equals 12 residues. In DNA form, the CDR3 reads TGTGCCAGCACGGGACAGTCCTACGAGCAGTACTTC. It yields the protein CASTGQSYEQYF.

This chain joins TRBV5-6 and TRBJ1-1, with 7 positions matching TRBD1. J was trimmed by 1 base and V by 4 bases; bases with no gene match: 7. CDR1 and CDR2 from the germline V gene are SGHDT and YYEEEE. The CDR3 sequence is 15 residues long. CDR3 bases: TGTGCCAGCAGCCTTACTGACAGGGAGAACACTGAAGCTTTCTTT. Residues: CASSLTDRENTEAFF.

This clone was recorded once. V is TRBV6-4 and J is TRBJ2-6, with 11 nucleotides matching TRBD1. In germline, CDR1 is MRHNA, CDR2 SNTAGT. The CDR3 has 15 residues. V shed 8 bases and J 0 bases; nucleotides not matched to a gene: 0. The CDR3 region has the DNA TGTGCCAGCGGGACAGGGGGCTCTGGGGCCAACGTCCTGACTTTC. The encoded protein is CASGTGGSGANVLTF.

The CDR3 DNA sequence: TGCAGCGTTGGGGGGGATACCTACGAGCAGTACTTC. It specifies CSVGGDTYEQYF. The chain is built from TRBV29-1 and TRBJ2-7, with D possibly TRBD2 on 6 matching bases. Between the trimmed V and J ends, which lost 4 bases and 2 bases, there was a span of 9 bases. Germline V gives CDR1 SQVTM, CDR2 ANQGSEA. This CDR3 region has 12 residues.

This clone was counted only a few times. V is TRBV6-5 and J is TRBJ2-3; D might be TRBD1 (7 bases). Trimming stripped 1 base from V and 5 bases from J, with 10 bases between. The CDR3 consists of 14 residues. The V gene's germline CDR1 is MNHEY and CDR2 SVGAGI. The CDR3 nucleotides read TGTGCCAGCAGTTACTTCAGGGGGGAAGATACGCAGTATTTT. This gives the protein CASSYFRGEDTQYF.